The next 5 T cell receptor beta chains were all read from a single sample in a study of T cells in localized non-small cell lung cancer. Produced via immunoSEQ multiplex PCR; TCRdb's table is partial and in-frame only. The sample shows 35,000 or so clones, roughly 89% of them seen only once. The sequencing used peripheral blood, collected before any cancer treatment. The receptors stem from a woman between 35 and 75 years old with stage I lung adenocarcinoma.

The chain employs TRBV6-6 and TRBJ1-5, with TRBD1 matching over 11 bases. The germline V gene encodes CDR1 MNHNY and CDR2 SVGAGI (reference sequence). V lost 4 bases to trimming and J lost 6 bases; unmatched junction nucleotides: 5. The CDR3 runs to 15 residues. CDR3 amino acids: CASSSRGQGAQPQHF. The CDR3 DNA is TGTGCCAGCAGTTCGCGAGGACAGGGGGCTCAGCCCCAGCATTTT.

The rearrangement links TRBV28 to TRBJ2-1, with 8 positions matching TRBD1. The CDR3 contains 15 residues. The germline CDR1 and CDR2 sequences are MDHEN and SYDVKM. J gave up 3 bases and V 5 bases, and 6 bases lay outside the gene matches. The chain's CDR3 is CASSPGGRRYNEQFF. CDR3 coding DNA: TGTGCCAGCAGTCCAGGGGGCCGGCGCTACAATGAGCAGTTCTTC.

The V gene is TRBV4-3, the J gene TRBJ2-1; no definite D call. CDR1 is LGHNA and CDR2 is YSLEER in the germline V gene. V was shortened by 1 base and J by 4 bases, with 17 bases between the two germline ends. The CDR3 is made up of 17 amino acids. In DNA form, the CDR3 reads TGCGCCAGCAGCCAAGGGGCCCGAAGGGTGCTTTACAATGAGCAGTTCTTC. It specifies CASSQGARRVLYNEQFF.

The V call is TRBV7-9, the J call TRBJ1-2, with no clear D. CDR3 length: 13 residues. Deletions cut 5 bases from V and 4 bases from J, with 11 bases between. Germline V lookup: CDR1 SEHNR, CDR2 FQNEAQ (reference sequence). For the CDR3, the DNA is TGTGCCAGCAGCGACGGATTGATCTATGGCTACACCTTC. The encoded protein is CASSDGLIYGYTF.

The V gene is TRBV11-2, the J gene TRBJ2-2; D call uncertain. Per the germline V gene, CDR1 is SGHAT and CDR2 is FQNNGV. V gave up 4 bases and J gave up 4 bases, with 7 bases separating them. The CDR3 has 13 amino acids. The DNA of the CDR3 is TGTGCCAGCAGCTACGTGGTCACCGGGGAGCTGTTTTTT. This encodes CASSYVVTGELFF. Supplemented by reference TRBV11-2 and TRBJ2-2, the full variable domain reads EAGVAQSPRYKIIEKRQSVAFWCNPISGHATLYWYQQILGQGPKLLIQFQNNGVVDDSQLPKDRFSAERLKGVDSTLKIQPAKLEDSAVYLCASSYVVTGELFFGEGSRLTVL.